This TCR beta chain was sequenced in a study of radiation and T cells in renal cell carcinoma (dated by TCRdb to between 2020 and 2021). Some background on the complete study: In total, 50 to 55 samples, comprising roughly 25 tumors and approximately 27 peripheral blood samples, were subjected to TCR beta sequencing. The final blood draw was performed at 4 weeks after radiation, at the same time as nephrectomy. Across all 53 samples, 4,016,671 unique CDR3 nucleotide sequences encoding roughly 2.7 million unique CDR3 amino acid sequences were identified.

Here is what the overall study found, with its caveats: In blood, the top tumor clonotypes increased from baseline to 2 weeks after radiation and then shrank by 4 weeks, which suggests a temporary expansion of tumor-resident clones. Effects of radiation dose or scheduling on the TCR repertoire could not be addressed with the single-armed trial design. Changes in the blood repertoire were not tracked past 4 weeks after treatment. No pretreatment tumor biopsies were available, so the baseline intratumoral presence of clonotypes could not be determined.

Notes on this clone: Its antigen is not yet known. Per-base qualities were not stored, and no clone one base away is much larger.

The germline ends are 16 bases apart after V is trimmed by 4 bases and J by 4 bases. CDR1 and CDR2 are read off the germline V gene (reference sequence) as SEHNR and FQNEAQ. The CDR3 has 15 amino acids, counting the end cysteine and phenylalanine. The retained sequence is limited to the CDR3, 45 bases, with the frame set at the first base. TCR beta libraries were generated from genomic DNA with the immunoSEQ kit, following the manufacturer's recommendations. Library preparation used a first multiplex PCR with proprietary primers, then a second PCR adding unique barcodes, with bead cleanups after each round. A kit-provided positive control reaction and a negative control reaction were included in every sample batch. The final libraries underwent checking on an Agilent 4200 TapeStation D1000 ScreenTape, volumetric pooling, and quantification by qPCR. Sequencing ran on an Illumina NextSeq500 with a MidOutput 150-cycle cartridge, using 156 Read1 and 15 Index1 cycles with kit custom primers. The pooled library was loaded at 0.85 to 1 pM, with a roughly 20% PhiX control spiked in. As for the authors' bioinformatics: Vendor-processed data were analyzed in R, and a clonotype was defined as all T cells sharing the same CDR3 nucleotide sequence. In the clone abundance analyses, frequencies were normalized to the 10,000 most abundant clones in each sample. Public T cell clones, which averaged fewer than five per sample, were excluded before analysis. Tumor-enriched clonotypes and baseline blood-enriched clonotypes were defined as those with an abundance difference of at least 32-fold between compartments. A beta-binomial differential abundance model was used to identify clonotypes that were expanded or contracted between blood time points. Similarity between tumor and blood repertoires was quantified using the Baroni-Urbani and Buser coefficient, and groups were compared with two-tailed Wilcoxon tests in R. TCRdb took over this immuneACCESS table, retaining in-frame rearrangements with V and J assigned. Such tables are incomplete; in checked studies, under half of the missing clones stem from an unresolved V gene, and the remainder is unexplained. That table gives V, J and clone size, and the DNA gave D and trimming. Across this sample there are roughly 58,000 clones, with about 80% seen only once. The ten largest clones add up to around 6.8% of the sample.

Per the publication, the time point label means: blood 4 weeks post-SBRT, at nephrectomy. The treatment or condition label, as the study defines it: 15 Gy SBRT to primary tumor, nephrectomy 4 weeks later. The samples were drawn from a clinical trial, where primary renal cell carcinomas were treated with 15 Gy of stereotactic body radiation therapy and then removed by nephrectomy 4 weeks afterward. To follow tumor-enriched clonotypes, serial peripheral blood was collected from radiation-treated patients at baseline and at 2 weeks and 4 weeks after SBRT. Renal cell carcinoma with clear cell pathology was present in all patients. The QIAamp DNA Blood Mini Kit (Qiagen) was used to prepare genomic DNA for TCR sequencing. The analyses included only samples that passed all quality control checks.

The specimen was blood, collected from a patient whose treatment included radiotherapy and nephrectomy. In this chain, TRBV7-9 is recombined with TRBJ1-1; too little of a D gene remains to name it. This clonotype originated in a man in his fifties or sixties with renal cell carcinoma. The sequence in DNA is TGTGCCAGCAGCTCGCTACGTGGGGTAGGCACTGAAGCTTTCTTT. The translation is CASSSLRGVGTEAFF. Outside the CDR3, residues come from the reference TRBV7-9 and TRBJ1-1 proteins, so the full variable domain is: DTGVSQNPRHKITKRGQNVTFRCDPISEHNRLYWYRQTLGQGPEFLTYFQNEAQLEKSRLLSDRFSAERPKGSFSTLEIQRTEQGDSAMYLCASSSLRGVGTEAFFGQGTRLTVV.